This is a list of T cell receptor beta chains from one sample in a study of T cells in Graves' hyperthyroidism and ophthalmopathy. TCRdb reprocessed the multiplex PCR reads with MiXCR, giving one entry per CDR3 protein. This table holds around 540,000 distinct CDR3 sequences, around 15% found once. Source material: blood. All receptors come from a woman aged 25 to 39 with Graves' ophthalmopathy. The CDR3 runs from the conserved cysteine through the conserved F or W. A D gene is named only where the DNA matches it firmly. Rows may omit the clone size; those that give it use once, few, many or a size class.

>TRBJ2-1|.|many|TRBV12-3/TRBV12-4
CASSLRSLYNEQFF
TGTGCCAGCAGTTTGAGGTCTCTCTACAATGAGCAGTTCTTC
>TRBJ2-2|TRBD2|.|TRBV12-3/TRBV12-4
CVSSSTSGNAGELFF
TGTGTCAGCAGTTCGACTAGCGGGAACGCCGGGGAGCTGTTTTTT
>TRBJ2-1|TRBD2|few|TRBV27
CASSLSSGRNEQFF
TGTGCCAGCAGTTTATCAAGCGGGAGGAATGAGCAGTTCTTC
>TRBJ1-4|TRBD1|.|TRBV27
CASSSDRGSEKLFF
TGTGCCAGCAGTTCAGACAGGGGGAGTGAAAAACTGTTTTTT
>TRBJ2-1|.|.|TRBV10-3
CAISESRGDEQFF
TGTGCCATCAGTGAGTCGAGGGGGGATGAGCAGTTCTTC
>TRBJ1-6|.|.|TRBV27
CASSASRVNSPLHF
TGTGCCAGCAGCGCGTCTAGGGTGAATTCACCCCTCCACTTT
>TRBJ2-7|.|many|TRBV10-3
CAISEATGSYEQYF
TGTGCCATCAGTGAGGCGACAGGATCCTACGAGCAGTACTTC
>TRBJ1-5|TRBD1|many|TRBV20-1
CSARATGAIGNQPQHF
TGCAGTGCTAGAGCGACAGGGGCGATAGGCAATCAGCCCCAGCATTTT
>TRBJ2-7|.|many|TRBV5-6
CASSLTGTGIKSYEQYF
TGTGCCAGCAGCCTAACAGGGACCGGGATCAAATCCTACGAGCAGTACTTC
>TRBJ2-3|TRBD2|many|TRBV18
CASSPMTSGRAGDTQYF
TGTGCCAGCTCACCAATGACTAGCGGGAGGGCCGGAGATACGCAGTATTTT
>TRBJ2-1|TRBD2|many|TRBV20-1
CSARRREGSYNEQFF
TGCAGTGCTAGGAGGCGGGAGGGAAGTTACAATGAGCAGTTCTTC